The 31 T cell receptor beta chains reported below all come from one sample, sequenced in a study of shared clonotypes between healthy human individuals. Using immunoSEQ multiplex PCR, the repertoire was profiled, and TCRdb retains in-frame clones only, with some absent. Of more than 2,000,000 clones in the sample, 80% to 95% were seen once. The sample comprised naive CD4+ T cells from PBMCs. Described subset: CD45RA+ positively selected. These receptors came from a man aged 18 to 29 in good health. Some clones in this sample may be carry-over from other donors' samples.

This clone is a singleton in its sample. The genes are TRBV5-6 and TRBJ1-1, with TRBD1 identical over 8 bases. After removal of 7 bases from V and 1 base from J, the junction contained 21 bases not matched to a gene. The CDR3 has 19 residues. Germline loops: CDR1 SGHDT, CDR2 YYEEEE. The CDR3 loop is CASRFFPDRVPVGNTEAFF. CDR3 sequence (DNA): TGTGCCAGCCGTTTTTTTCCGGACAGGGTCCCAGTCGGGAACACTGAAGCTTTCTTT. The full variable domain, its missing parts supplied by reference TRBV5-6 and TRBJ1-1, is DAGVTQSPTHLIKTRGQQVTLRCSPKSGHDTVSWYQQALGQGPQFIFQYYEEEERQRGNFPDRFSGHQFPNYSSELNVNALLLGDSALYLCASRFFPDRVPVGNTEAFFGQGTRLTVV.

This chain uses TRBV27 with TRBJ2-5, with D maybe TRBD1 (5 bases). V was trimmed by 6 bases and J by 3 bases, leaving 26 bases between them. This CDR3 is 18 amino acids long. CDR1 and CDR2 (germline): MNHEY, SMNVEV (reference sequence). In DNA form, the CDR3 reads TGTGCCAGCAGACTGGGCAGGGCCCATACCCCTGAGAAAGAGACCCAGTACTTC. Amino acids: CASRLGRAHTPEKETQYF.

This sequence joins TRBV6-5 and TRBJ1-2, with a tentative D call TRBD1 (6 bases). Germline V gene data show CDR1 as MNHEY and CDR2 as SVGAGI. The germline V and J ends were trimmed by 4 bases and 4 bases, with 19 bases remaining between them. CDR3 length: 16 amino acids. The CDR3 bases are TGTGCCAGCAGTTCTCATTTAGGGGGGCCGTTCTATGGCTACACCTTC. Amino acids: CASSSHLGGPFYGYTF.

This rearrangement joins TRBV7-8 to TRBJ2-6, with D possibly being TRBD1 or TRBD2 (5 bases each). Looked up from germline, CDR1 is SGHVS and CDR2 is FQNEAQ. V was trimmed by 4 bases and J by 1 base, leaving 11 bases between them. The CDR3 has 16 amino acids. CDR3 bases: TGTGCCAGCAGCTCCGGGGCAGGGTCTGGGGCCAACGTCCTGACTTTC. Translated, it gives CASSSGAGSGANVLTF.

This clone has only one observation. The rearrangement links TRBV7-9 to TRBJ2-7, with 16 bases that match TRBD2. CDR3 length: 18 amino acids. From germline, CDR1 is SEHNR and CDR2 FQNEAQ (reference sequence). Trimming removed 5 bases from V and 3 bases from J; junction bases left unmatched: 10. CDR3 sequence: CASSPGTSGRAAYYEQYF. The CDR3 nucleotides read TGTGCCAGCAGCCCGGGGACTAGCGGGAGGGCCGCATACTACGAGCAGTACTTC.

The chain carries TRBV4-2 and TRBJ1-1; D uncertain. Germline values: CDR1 LGHNA, CDR2 YNFKEQ. The CDR3 contains 12 residues. V was trimmed by 5 bases and J by 0 bases, leaving 4 bases between them. The CDR3 protein is CASSGLNTEAFF. The CDR3 DNA reads as TGTGCCAGCAGCGGACTGAACACTGAAGCTTTCTTT.

For this clone: Other DNA sequences in this specimen translate into the identical CDR3. The V call is TRBV9, the J call TRBJ2-5; D may match TRBD1 or TRBD2 (6 bases each). V was shortened by 2 bases and J by 2 bases, with 10 bases between the two germline ends. Germline V gives CDR1 SGDLS, CDR2 YYNGEE. The CDR3 runs 14 residues. The CDR3 loop reads CASSVGGTQETQYF. CDR3 in DNA: TGTGCCAGCAGCGTGGGCGGGACACAAGAGACCCAGTACTTC.

In this sample, this clone turned up once. This sequence joins TRBV29-1 and TRBJ1-2; tentatively, D is TRBD1 (6 bases). Germline CDR1 is SQVTM and CDR2 is ANQGSEA. CDR3 length: 12 amino acids. V lost 2 bases, J lost 2 bases, and 6 bases lay in between. As DNA, the CDR3 is TGCAGCGTTGAAACAGGGAACTATGGCTACACCTTC. Translation gives CSVETGNYGYTF.

The chain uses TRBV5-4 and TRBJ2-7; tentative D call: TRBD2 (6 bases). Trimming took off 1 base at V and 7 bases at J, with 15 bases between the two ends. This CDR3 contains 14 residues. Per the germline V gene, CDR1 is SGHNT and CDR2 is YYREEE (reference sequence). The CDR3 loop is CASSLSGTALEQYF. CDR3 bases: TGTGCCAGCAGCTTGTCCGGGACTGCTTTAGAGCAGTACTTC.

The chain has TRBV2 and TRBJ1-3; 7 bases agree with TRBD1. V dropped 11 bases and J dropped 2; count of bases not matched to a gene: 6. The germline V gene encodes CDR1 SNHLY and CDR2 FYNNEI. CDR3 size: 13 residues. The CDR3 is CACRQGPGNTIYF. The CDR3 coding sequence is TGTGCCTGTCGACAGGGCCCTGGAAACACCATATATTTT.

The chain uses TRBV30 and TRBJ1-5; 7 nucleotides align to TRBD1. V was clipped by 0 bases and J by 0 bases; unmatched bases: 5. Germline CDR1 reads GTSNPN; CDR2 reads SVGIG (reference sequence). CDR3 size: 16 residues. In DNA form, the CDR3 reads TGTGCCTGGAGTGTTAGACAGGGAGTTAGCAATCAGCCCCAGCATTTT. Amino acids: CAWSVRQGVSNQPQHF. The full variable domain, its missing parts supplied by reference TRBV30 and TRBJ1-5, is SQTIHQWPATLVQPVGSPLSLECTVEGTSNPNLYWYRQAAGRGLQLLFYSVGIGQISSEVPQNLSASRPQDRQFILSSKKLLLSDSGFYLCAWSVRQGVSNQPQHFGDGTRLSIL.

This chain uses TRBV27 with TRBJ2-1, with TRBD2 identical over 7 bases. Germline loops: CDR1 MNHEY, CDR2 SMNVEV (reference sequence). Trimming at V came to 1 base and at J to 1 base, leaving 1 base not matched to a gene. The CDR3 spans 15 residues. CDR3: CASSLYGRSYNEQFF. CDR3 sequence (DNA): TGTGCCAGCAGTTTATACGGGAGGTCCTACAATGAGCAGTTCTTC.

The genes are TRBV28 and TRBJ2-3; no reliable D call. V lost 2 bases and J 0 bases, leaving 12 bases between the germline ends. The CDR3 runs 16 residues. The germline gives CDR1 MDHEN, CDR2 SYDVKM. The DNA for the CDR3 is TGTGCCAGCAGTTTACCCCCCCACAGCAGCACAGATACGCAGTATTTT. It is translated as CASSLPPHSSTDTQYF.

The chain links TRBV27 to TRBJ2-2; 8 nucleotides align to TRBD2. The V gene end was trimmed by 4 bases and the J gene end by 4 bases; junction bases not matched to a gene: 11. This CDR3 has 17 residues. Per the germline V gene, CDR1 is MNHEY and CDR2 is SMNVEV (reference sequence). The CDR3 is CASSSPRSGSPTGELFF. The CDR3 nucleotides are TGTGCCAGCAGTTCCCCCCGCAGCGGGAGTCCCACCGGGGAGCTGTTTTTT.

The genes are TRBV27 and TRBJ2-7, with a possible D match to TRBD1 (8 bases). Germline V gene data show CDR1 as MNHEY and CDR2 as SMNVEV (reference sequence). CDR3 length equals 15 residues. V shed 4 bases and J shed 4 bases, with 17 bases lying between them. The CDR3: CASSSPHRGGYEQYF. CDR3 in DNA: TGTGCCAGCAGTTCCCCTCACAGGGGGGGTTACGAGCAGTACTTC.

A word on this clone: A junction boundary mismatches the germline segment, possibly from a read error. The rearrangement uses TRBV5-1 and TRBJ1-2, with 7 bases matching TRBD1. This CDR3 spans 16 amino acids. Germline V CDR1 and CDR2: SGHRS, YFSETQ. CDR3: CASSFLAGGSSMAISF. The CDR3 DNA sequence: TGCGCCAGCAGCTTTCTGGCAGGGGGATCATCTATGGCTATTTCGTTC.

The table lists this clone with a few counts. The V gene is TRBV19, the J gene TRBJ1-5; tentative D call: TRBD1 (6 bases). The germline gives CDR1 LNHDA, CDR2 SQIVND (reference sequence). The CDR3 contains 15 residues. Trimming took 6 bases from V and 2 from J, leaving 14 bases between them. The chain's CDR3 is CASRRQTGGNQPQHF. The CDR3 DNA reads TGTGCCAGTAGAAGACAGACAGGTGGCAATCAGCCCCAGCATTTT.

The rearrangement uses TRBV5-1 and TRBJ2-5; D might be TRBD2 (5 bases). Germline V lookup: CDR1 SGHRS, CDR2 YFSETQ. The CDR3 sequence is 15 residues long. V shed 0 bases and J shed 2 bases, with 11 bases lying between them. The DNA of the CDR3 is TGCGCCAGCAGCTTGGGTGGGAGTCGACAAGAGACCCAGTACTTC. Translated, it gives CASSLGGSRQETQYF.

Worth noting for this clone: The same CDR3 is also encoded by other DNA sequences in this sample. The chain's CDR3 is CASSPPSGTNEKLFF. CDR3 nucleotide sequence: TGTGCCAGCTCACCCCCGTCAGGGACTAATGAAAAACTGTTTTTT. This sequence joins TRBV18 and TRBJ1-4; possible D gene TRBD1, 5 bases. In germline, CDR1 is KGHSH, CDR2 LQKENI. Trimming shortened V by 3 bases and J by 2 bases, and 10 bases separated the two germline ends. The CDR3 is 15 residues long. Looking up the rest from reference TRBV18 and TRBJ1-4 gives the full variable domain: NAGVMQNPRHLVRRRGQEARLRCSPMKGHSHVYWYRQLPEEGLKFMVYLQKENIIDESGMPKERFSAEFPKEGPSILRIQQVVRGDSAAYFCASSPPSGTNEKLFFGSGTQLSVL.

J is TRBJ2-2 and V is TRBV14; D gene ambiguous. V lost 2 bases and J lost 0, with 4 bases in between. This CDR3 contains 14 residues. Germline CDR1 SGHDN, CDR2 FVKESK. CDR3 region: CASSQHANTGELFF. In DNA form, the CDR3 reads TGTGCCAGCAGCCAACATGCGAACACCGGGGAGCTGTTTTTT.

With respect to this clone: Other DNA sequences in this sample translate to the same CDR3. This chain uses TRBV5-1 with TRBJ2-7; 8 positions agree with TRBD1. There are 14 residues in the CDR3. J gave up 1 base and V 3 bases, and 3 bases lay outside the gene matches. Per germline, CDR1 SGHRS and CDR2 YFSETQ. CDR3 residues: CASSSTGGSYEQYF. The DNA of the CDR3 is TGCGCCAGCAGCTCTACAGGGGGGTCCTACGAGCAGTACTTC.

The chain combines TRBV6-5 with TRBJ2-7, with 9 nucleotides matching TRBD1. The length of the CDR3 is 14 residues. Per germline, CDR1 MNHEY and CDR2 SVGAGI. V lost 8 bases and J lost 1; bases outside the gene matches: 6. Here the CDR3 DNA reads TGTGCCAGCCGAGGACAGGGGTCTTCCTACGAGCAGTACTTC. It translates to CASRGQGSSYEQYF.

This clone came up once. The rearrangement links TRBV29-1 to TRBJ1-1, with 11 bases that match TRBD1. Germline V gives CDR1 SQVTM, CDR2 ANQGSEA. The CDR3 spans 12 residues. V was pared by 7 bases and J by 6 bases, with 4 bases of the junction left unmatched. The CDR3 loop reads CSAGQGAAEAFF. The CDR3 bases are TGCAGCGCCGGACAGGGGGCGGCTGAAGCTTTCTTT.

Concerning this clone: Other DNA sequences from this sample encode an identical CDR3 as well. The chain recombines TRBV2 with TRBJ1-1, with a weak D call TRBD1 (5 bases). Trimming removed 3 bases from V and 1 base from J, with 6 bases in between. This CDR3 region has 13 residues. Germline CDR1 reads SNHLY; CDR2 reads FYNNEI. The CDR3 loop reads CASSDDRNTEAFF. Written as DNA, the CDR3 is TGTGCCAGCAGTGATGACAGGAACACTGAAGCTTTCTTT.

This clone was picked up one time. The chain is built from TRBV7-2 and TRBJ1-4; 10 bases align to TRBD1. Looked up from germline, CDR1 is SGHTA and CDR2 is FQGNSA. V trimming: 0 bases; J trimming: 2 bases; junction bases outside the gene matches: 9. The CDR3 extends over 19 amino acids. DNA for the CDR3: TGTGCCAGCAGCTTAGCGAGGAGACAGGGGGCGGGCACTAATGAAAAACTGTTTTTT. As protein: CASSLARRQGAGTNEKLFF.

V and J are TRBV30 and TRBJ1-1, with D possibly matching TRBD1 (6 bases). V was clipped by 3 bases and J by 5 bases, with 19 bases between them. The length of the CDR3 is 15 residues. Germline loops: CDR1 GTSNPN, CDR2 SVGIG (reference sequence). The CDR3: CAWSSTGKKRTEAFF. The CDR3 bases are TGTGCCTGGAGCAGCACAGGGAAAAAGAGGACTGAAGCTTTCTTT.

The chain is built from TRBV9 and TRBJ1-3, with D perhaps TRBD1 (5 bases). There are 17 residues in the CDR3. The germline gives CDR1 SGDLS, CDR2 YYNGEE. Trimming left V 4 bases short and J 2 bases short, with 19 bases between. The CDR3 nucleotides are TGTGCCAGCAGCCCATACCAGGGTTTAGAGACTGGAAACACCATATATTTT. Amino acid sequence: CASSPYQGLETGNTIYF. The variable domain in full, with the rest retrieved from reference TRBV9 and TRBJ1-3, is DSGVTQTPKHLITATGQRVTLRCSPRSGDLSVYWYQQSLDQGLQFLIQYYNGEERAKGNILERFSAQQFPDLHSELNLSSLELGDSALYFCASSPYQGLETGNTIYFGEGSWLTVV.

The chain is built from TRBV5-1 and TRBJ2-2; no clear D. V lost 2 bases and J 0 bases, leaving 2 bases between the germline ends. There are 13 residues in the CDR3. CDR1 and CDR2 from the germline V gene are SGHRS and YFSETQ. The CDR3 reads CASSFPNTGELFF. DNA of the CDR3: TGCGCCAGCAGCTTTCCGAACACCGGGGAGCTGTTTTTT.

The chain is built from TRBV15 and TRBJ2-7, with TRBD1 identical over 7 bases. J lost 1 base, V lost 3 bases, and 3 bases had no gene match. This CDR3 spans 14 amino acids. Germline CDR1 LNHNV, CDR2 YYDKDF (reference sequence). CDR3: CATSSPGQSYEQYF. The CDR3 DNA is TGTGCCACCAGCAGTCCGGGACAGTCCTACGAGCAGTACTTC.

V and J are TRBV28 and TRBJ2-7; TRBD2 aligns across 12 bases. J lost 5 bases, V lost 8 bases, and 10 bases had no gene match. The CDR3 covers 15 residues. Germline V gene lookup returns CDR1 MDHEN and CDR2 SYDVKM. CDR3 loop: CASGQQTSGSDEQYF. Written as DNA, the CDR3 is TGTGCCAGCGGACAGCAGACTAGCGGGAGCGACGAGCAGTACTTC.

CDR3 nucleotides: TGTGCCTGGAGTGCCCACGTGACTCGACCCGAGGAAAAACTGTTTTTT. Amino acid sequence: CAWSAHVTRPEEKLFF. J is TRBJ1-4 and V is TRBV30; D is unclear. Trimming removed 1 base from V and 8 bases from J, with 20 bases in between. Germline V CDR1 and CDR2: GTSNPN, SVGIG (reference sequence). The CDR3 has 16 residues.